Described below is a single T cell receptor beta chain sequence and its context. These data come from a study of blood T cell repertoires in COVID-19. Whole-study context: There were acute and convalescent COVID-19 samples, and they came from the United States, Italy and Spain. Sample material is recorded as cDNA or gDNA derived from T cells, B-cell-depleted T cells, or PBMCs.

Original processing notes: Amplification of reference gene primers provided the estimated nucleated cell counts. TCRdb keeps only in-frame clones here, not all; method: immunoSEQ multiplex PCR. From that table come the V and J calls and clone size; the DNA was used to work out D and trimming. The sample lists some 360,000 clones, around 90% occurring once. Those enrolled in Seattle joined during active infection and were followed longitudinally afterward. The receptor's source is a woman aged 55-70 years with COVID-19, enrolled during active disease. The sequencing sample was made of peripheral blood.

The CDR3 DNA follows: TGCAGCGTTGCGCAGGGACAGGGAAGGGTAGGTGGAGTCGATCAGCCCCAGCATTTT. It encodes CSVAQGQGRVGGVDQPQHF. This chain joins TRBV29-1 and TRBJ1-5; 9 bases agree with TRBD1. V gave up 4 bases and J gave up 5 bases; unmatched junction bases: 21. Germline V gives CDR1 SQVTM, CDR2 ANQGSEA. The CDR3 totals 19 residues.